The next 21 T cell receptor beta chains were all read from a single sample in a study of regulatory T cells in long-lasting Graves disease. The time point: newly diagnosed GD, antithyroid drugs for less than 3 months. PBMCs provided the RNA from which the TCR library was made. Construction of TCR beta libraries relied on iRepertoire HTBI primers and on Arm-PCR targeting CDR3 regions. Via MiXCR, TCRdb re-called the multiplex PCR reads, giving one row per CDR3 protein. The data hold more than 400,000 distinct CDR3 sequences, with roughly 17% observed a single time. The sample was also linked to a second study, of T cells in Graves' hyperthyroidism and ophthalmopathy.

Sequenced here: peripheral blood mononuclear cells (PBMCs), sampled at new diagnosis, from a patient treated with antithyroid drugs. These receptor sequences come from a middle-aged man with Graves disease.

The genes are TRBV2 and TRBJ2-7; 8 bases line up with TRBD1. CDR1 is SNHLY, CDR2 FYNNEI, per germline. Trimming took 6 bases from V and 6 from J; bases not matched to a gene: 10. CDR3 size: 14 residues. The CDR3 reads CASSSDRVAGEQYF. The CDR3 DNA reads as TGTGCCAGCAGCTCGGACAGGGTCGCCGGCGAGCAGTACTTC.

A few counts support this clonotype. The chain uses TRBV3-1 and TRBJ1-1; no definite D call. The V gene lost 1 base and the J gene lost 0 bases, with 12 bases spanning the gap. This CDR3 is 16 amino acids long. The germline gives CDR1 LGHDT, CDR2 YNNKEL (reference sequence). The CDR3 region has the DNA TGTGCCAGCAGCCAAGTTACCCCAGGTGTGAACACTGAAGCTTTCTTT. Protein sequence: CASSQVTPGVNTEAFF.

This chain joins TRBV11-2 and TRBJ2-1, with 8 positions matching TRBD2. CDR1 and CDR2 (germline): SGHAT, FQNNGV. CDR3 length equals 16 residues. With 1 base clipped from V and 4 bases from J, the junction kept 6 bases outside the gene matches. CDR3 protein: CASSLGVSGTYNEQFF. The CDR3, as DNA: TGTGCCAGCAGCTTAGGCGTTAGCGGGACTTACAATGAGCAGTTCTTC.

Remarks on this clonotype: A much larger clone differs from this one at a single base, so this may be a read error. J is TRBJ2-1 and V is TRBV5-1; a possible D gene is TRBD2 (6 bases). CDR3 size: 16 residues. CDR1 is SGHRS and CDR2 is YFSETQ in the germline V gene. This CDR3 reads CASSLAGLTVNNEQFF. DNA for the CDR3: TGTGCCAGCAGCTTGGCCGGACTAACGGTTAACAATGAGCAGTTCTTC.

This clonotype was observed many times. The CDR3 region is CASSPMHRSGNTQYF. Here the CDR3 DNA reads TGTGCCAGCTCACCAATGCACCGCTCGGGGAATACGCAGTATTTT. The J gene is TRBJ2-3, the V gene TRBV18; D perhaps matches TRBD2 (5 bases). The CDR3 spans 15 residues. CDR1 is KGHSH and CDR2 is LQKENI in the germline V gene. Trimming took off 2 bases at V and 7 bases at J, with 16 bases between the two ends.

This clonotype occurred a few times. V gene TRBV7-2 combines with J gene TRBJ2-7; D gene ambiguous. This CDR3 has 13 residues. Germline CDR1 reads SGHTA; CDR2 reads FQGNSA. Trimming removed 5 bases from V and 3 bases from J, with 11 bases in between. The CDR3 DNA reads TGTGCCAGCAGCAAGGACGTAATCTACGAGCAGTACTTC. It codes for CASSKDVIYEQYF.

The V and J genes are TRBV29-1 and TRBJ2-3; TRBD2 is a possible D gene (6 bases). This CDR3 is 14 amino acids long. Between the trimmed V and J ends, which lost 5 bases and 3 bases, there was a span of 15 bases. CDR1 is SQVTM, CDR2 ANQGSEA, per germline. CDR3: CSVLPPGVTDTQYF. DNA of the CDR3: TGCAGCGTTCTCCCTCCGGGAGTAACAGATACGCAGTATTTT.

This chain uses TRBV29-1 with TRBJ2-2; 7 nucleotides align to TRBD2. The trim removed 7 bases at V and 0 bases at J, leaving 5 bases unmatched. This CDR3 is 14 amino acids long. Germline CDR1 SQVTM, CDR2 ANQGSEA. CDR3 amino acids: CSASGRANTGELFF. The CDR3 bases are TGCAGCGCCTCGGGGAGGGCGAACACCGGGGAGCTGTTTTTT.

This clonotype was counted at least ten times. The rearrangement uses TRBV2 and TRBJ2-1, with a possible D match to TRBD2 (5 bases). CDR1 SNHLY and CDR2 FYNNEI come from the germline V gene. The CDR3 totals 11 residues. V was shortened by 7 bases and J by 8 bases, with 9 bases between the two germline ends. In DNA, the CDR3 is TGTGCCAGCATCAGGAGGCATGAGCAGTTCTTC. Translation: CASIRRHEQFF.

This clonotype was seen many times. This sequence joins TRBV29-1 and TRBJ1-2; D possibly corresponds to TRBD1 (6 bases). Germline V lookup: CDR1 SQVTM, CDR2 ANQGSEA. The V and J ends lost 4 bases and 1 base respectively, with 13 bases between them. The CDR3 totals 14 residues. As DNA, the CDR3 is TGCAGCGTTGCAGCGGGGGCGGATAACTATGGCTACACCTTC. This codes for CSVAAGADNYGYTF.

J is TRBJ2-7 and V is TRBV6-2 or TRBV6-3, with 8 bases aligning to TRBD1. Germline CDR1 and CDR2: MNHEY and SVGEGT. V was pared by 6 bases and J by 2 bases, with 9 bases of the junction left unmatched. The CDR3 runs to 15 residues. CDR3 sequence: CASRSVGTGPYEQYF. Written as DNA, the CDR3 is TGTGCCAGCAGAAGCGTCGGGACAGGTCCCTACGAGCAGTACTTC.

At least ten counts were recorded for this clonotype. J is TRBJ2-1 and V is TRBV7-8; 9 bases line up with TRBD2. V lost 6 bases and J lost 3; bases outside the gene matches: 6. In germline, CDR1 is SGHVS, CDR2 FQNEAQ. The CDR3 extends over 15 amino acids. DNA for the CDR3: TGTGCCAGCAGTCAGACTAGCGGTATCTACAATGAGCAGTTCTTC. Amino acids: CASSQTSGIYNEQFF.

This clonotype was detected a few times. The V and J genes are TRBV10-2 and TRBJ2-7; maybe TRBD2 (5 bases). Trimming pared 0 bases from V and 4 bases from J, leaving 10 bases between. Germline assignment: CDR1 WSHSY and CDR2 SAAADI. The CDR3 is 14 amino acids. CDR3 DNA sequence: TGCGCCAGCAGTGAGTCCGGACTGATTTACGAGCAGTACTTC. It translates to CASSESGLIYEQYF.

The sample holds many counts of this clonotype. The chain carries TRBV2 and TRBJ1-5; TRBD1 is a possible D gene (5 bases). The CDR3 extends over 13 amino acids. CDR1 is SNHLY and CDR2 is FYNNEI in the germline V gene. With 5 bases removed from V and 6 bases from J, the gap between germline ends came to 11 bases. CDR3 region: CASSTGTGQPQHF. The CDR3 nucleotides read TGTGCCAGCAGTACAGGCACCGGTCAGCCCCAGCATTTT.

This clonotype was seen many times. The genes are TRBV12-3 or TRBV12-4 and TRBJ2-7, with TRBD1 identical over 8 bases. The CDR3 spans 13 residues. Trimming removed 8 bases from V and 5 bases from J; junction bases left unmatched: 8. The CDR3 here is CASSLAGGHEQYF. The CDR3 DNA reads TGTGCCAGCTCATTGGCAGGGGGCCACGAGCAGTACTTC.

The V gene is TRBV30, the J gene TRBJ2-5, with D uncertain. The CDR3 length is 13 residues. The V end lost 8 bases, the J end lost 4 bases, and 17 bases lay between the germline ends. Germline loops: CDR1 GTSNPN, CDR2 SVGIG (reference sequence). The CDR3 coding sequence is TGTGCCAGTAGTAACCGACCCCGAGAGACCCAGTACTTC. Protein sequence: CASSNRPRETQYF.

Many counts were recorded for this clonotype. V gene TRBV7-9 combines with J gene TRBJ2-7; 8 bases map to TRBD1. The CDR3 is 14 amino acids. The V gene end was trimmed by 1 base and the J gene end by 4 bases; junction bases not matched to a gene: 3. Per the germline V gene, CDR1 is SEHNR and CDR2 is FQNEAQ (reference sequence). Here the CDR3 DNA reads TGTGCCAGCAGCTTAGACAGGGACAGGTACGAGCAGTACTTC. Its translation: CASSLDRDRYEQYF.

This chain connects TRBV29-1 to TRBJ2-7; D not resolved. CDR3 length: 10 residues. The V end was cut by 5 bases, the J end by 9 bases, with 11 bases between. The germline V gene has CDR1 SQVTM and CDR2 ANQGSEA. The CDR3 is CSVIRNGQYF. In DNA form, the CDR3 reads TGCAGCGTTATCCGGAATGGGCAGTACTTC.

The CDR3 sequence is CASSLASVVNEQYF. As DNA, the CDR3 is TGCGCCAGCAGCTTGGCCAGTGTCGTCAACGAGCAGTACTTC. V is TRBV5-1 and J is TRBJ2-7; D not certain. The germline CDR1 and CDR2 sequences are SGHRS and YFSETQ. Trimming took 0 bases from V and 5 from J, leaving 12 bases between them. The CDR3 has 14 amino acids.

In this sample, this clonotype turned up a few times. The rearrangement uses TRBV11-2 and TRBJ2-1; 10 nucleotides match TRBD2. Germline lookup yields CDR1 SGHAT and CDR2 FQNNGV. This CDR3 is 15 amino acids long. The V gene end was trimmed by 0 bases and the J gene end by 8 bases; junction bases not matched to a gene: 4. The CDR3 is CASSLELAGLYEQFF. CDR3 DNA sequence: TGTGCCAGCAGCTTAGAACTAGCGGGATTGTATGAGCAGTTCTTC. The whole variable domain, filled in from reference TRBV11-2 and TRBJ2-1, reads EAGVAQSPRYKIIEKRQSVAFWCNPISGHATLYWYQQILGQGPKLLIQFQNNGVVDDSQLPKDRFSAERLKGVDSTLKIQPAKLEDSAVYLCASSLELAGLYEQFFGPGTRLTVL.

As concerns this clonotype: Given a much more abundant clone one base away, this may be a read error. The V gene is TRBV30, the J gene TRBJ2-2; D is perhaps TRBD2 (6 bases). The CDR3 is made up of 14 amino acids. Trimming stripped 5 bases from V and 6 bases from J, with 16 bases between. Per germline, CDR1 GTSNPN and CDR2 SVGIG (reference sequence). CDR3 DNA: TGTGCCTGGGTCTGGGGGGACCACGCCGGGGAGCTGTTTTTT. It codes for CAWVWGDHAGELFF. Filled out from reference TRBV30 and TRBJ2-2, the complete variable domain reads SQTIHQWPATLVQPVGSPLSLECTVEGTSNPNLYWYRQAAGRGLQLLFYSVGIGQISSEVPQNLSASRPQDRQFILSSKKLLLSDSGFYLCAWVWGDHAGELFFGEGSRLTVL.